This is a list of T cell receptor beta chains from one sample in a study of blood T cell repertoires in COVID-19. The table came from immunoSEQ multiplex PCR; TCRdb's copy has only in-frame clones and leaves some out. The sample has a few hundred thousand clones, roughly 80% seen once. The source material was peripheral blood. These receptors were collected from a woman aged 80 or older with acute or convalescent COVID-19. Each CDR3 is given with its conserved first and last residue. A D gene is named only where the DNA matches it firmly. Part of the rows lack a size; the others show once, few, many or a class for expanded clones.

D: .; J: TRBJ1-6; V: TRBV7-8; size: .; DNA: TGTGCCAGCAGCTTGTCCGGGAGCTCCTATAATTCACCCCTCCACTTT; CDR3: CASSLSGSSYNSPLHF
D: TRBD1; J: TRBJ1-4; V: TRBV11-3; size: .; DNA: TGTGCCAGCAGCTCCATATACGACAGGGAGAGGCCTAATGAAAAACTGTTTTTT; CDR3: CASSSIYDRERPNEKLFF
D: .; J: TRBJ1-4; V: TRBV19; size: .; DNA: TGTGCCAGTAGTTCGGCCGACAGTCGCAATCGTGCAACTAATGAAAAACTGTTTTTT; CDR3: CASSSADSRNRATNEKLFF
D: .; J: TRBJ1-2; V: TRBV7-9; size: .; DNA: TGTGCCAGCAGCTTAGACACCTATGGCTACACCTTC; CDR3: CASSLDTYGYTF
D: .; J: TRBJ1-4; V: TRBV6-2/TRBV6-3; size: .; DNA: TGTGCCAGCAGTTTCTCTCCCGGCAGGTCTAATGAAAAACTGTTTTTT; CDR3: CASSFSPGRSNEKLFF
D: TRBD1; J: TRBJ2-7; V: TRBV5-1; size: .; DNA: TGCGCCAGCAGCTTCGTACCGGGACAGGGGTCCGAGCAGTACTTC; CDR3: CASSFVPGQGSEQYF
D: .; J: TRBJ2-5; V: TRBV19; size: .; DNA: TGTGCCAGTAGTAAAAACACAGGGCGCCTAGAGAAGACCCAGTACTTC; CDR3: CASSKNTGRLEKTQYF
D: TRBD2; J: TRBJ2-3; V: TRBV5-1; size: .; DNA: TGCGCCAGCAGCTTGGGGCGGGAGCCCAGTCTTACAGATACGCAGTATTTT; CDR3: CASSLGREPSLTDTQYF
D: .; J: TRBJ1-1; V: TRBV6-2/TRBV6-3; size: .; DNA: TGTGCCAGCAGTTACAGTCTATCTTTGAACACTGAAGCTTTCTTT; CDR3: CASSYSLSLNTEAFF
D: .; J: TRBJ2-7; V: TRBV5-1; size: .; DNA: TGCGCCAGCAGCTTGATTCAGGGAACCTACGAGCAGTACTTC; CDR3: CASSLIQGTYEQYF
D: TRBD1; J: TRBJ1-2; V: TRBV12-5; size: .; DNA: TGTGCTAGTGGTGCGCCGGGACAGGGGGCTAGTGGCTACACCTTC; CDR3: CASGAPGQGASGYTF
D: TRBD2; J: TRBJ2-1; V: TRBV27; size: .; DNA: TGTGCCAGCAGTCTACTCGGGACTAGCATCGGCAATGAGCAGTTCTTC; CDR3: CASSLLGTSIGNEQFF
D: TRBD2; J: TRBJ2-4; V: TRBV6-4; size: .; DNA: TGTGCCAGCAGTTGCGGACTAGCGGGAGCCAAAAACATTCAGTACTTC; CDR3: CASSCGLAGAKNIQYF
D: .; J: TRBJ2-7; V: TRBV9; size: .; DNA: TGTGCCAGCAGCGTAGGCGGGTCCTACGAGCAGTACTTC; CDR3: CASSVGGSYEQYF
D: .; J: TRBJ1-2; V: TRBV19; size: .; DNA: TGTGCCAGCCGCCGAAAACCGCTCGGGGACTATGGCTACACCTTC; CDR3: CASRRKPLGDYGYTF
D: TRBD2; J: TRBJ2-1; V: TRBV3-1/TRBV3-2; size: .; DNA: TGTGCCAGCAGCCCCGGGGGGGGCGTGCACAATGAGCAGTTCTTC; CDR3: CASSPGGGVHNEQFF
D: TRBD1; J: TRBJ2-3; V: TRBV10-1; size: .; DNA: TGCGCCAGCAGTGGCCGGGGACAGGGAAGAGAGGATACGCAGTATTTT; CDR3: CASSGRGQGREDTQYF
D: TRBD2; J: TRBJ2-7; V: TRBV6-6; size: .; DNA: TGTGCCAGCAGAATTGGACTAGCGGGGGGGGAATACGAGCAGTACTTC; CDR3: CASRIGLAGGEYEQYF
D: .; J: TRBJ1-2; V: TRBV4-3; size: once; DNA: TGCGCCAGCAGCCAAGACCCCGGCGGGACTTGGGGCTACACCTTC; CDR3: CASSQDPGGTWGYTF
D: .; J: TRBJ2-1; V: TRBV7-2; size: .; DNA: TGTGCCAGCCGGAGCGGGTCTTCCTACAATGAGCAGTTCTTC; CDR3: CASRSGSSYNEQFF
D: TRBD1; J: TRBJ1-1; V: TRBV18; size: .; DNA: TGTGCCAGCTCACCAAGGGGGCAGGGAGAGAGGGCTTTCTTT; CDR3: CASSPRGQGERAFF
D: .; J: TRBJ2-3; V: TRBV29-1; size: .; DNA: TGCAGCGTTGATGGTCGGTTCACAGATACGCAGTATTTT; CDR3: CSVDGRFTDTQYF
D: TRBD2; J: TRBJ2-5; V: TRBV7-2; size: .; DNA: TGTGCCAGCAGCCCCTCACCCGGGACTAGCGGGGACCAAGAGACCCAGTACTTC; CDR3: CASSPSPGTSGDQETQYF
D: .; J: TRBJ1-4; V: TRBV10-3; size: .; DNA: TGTGCCATCAGCCCTCGACAGGCGGCTAATGAAAAACTGTTTTTT; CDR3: CAISPRQAANEKLFF
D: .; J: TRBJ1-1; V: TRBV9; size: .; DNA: TGTGCCAGCAGCATAATACAGGGCCTAGTCTCTGAAGCTTTCTTT; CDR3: CASSIIQGLVSEAFF
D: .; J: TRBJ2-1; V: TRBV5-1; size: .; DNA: TGCGCCAGCAGCTCGACGGGAGATGAGCAGTTCTTC; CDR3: CASSSTGDEQFF
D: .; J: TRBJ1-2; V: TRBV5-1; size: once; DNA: TGCGCCAGCAGCTTGAAGGGGGAAGAAGGCTACACCTTC; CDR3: CASSLKGEEGYTF
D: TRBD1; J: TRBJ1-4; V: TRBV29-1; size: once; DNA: TGCAGCGTGGGGGAGACAGGGGACTTCGGGGAAAAACTGTTTTTT; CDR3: CSVGETGDFGEKLFF
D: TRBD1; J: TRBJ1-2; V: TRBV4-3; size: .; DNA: TGCGCCAGCAGCCAAACAGGGGGCTTCAATGGCTACACCTTC; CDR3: CASSQTGGFNGYTF
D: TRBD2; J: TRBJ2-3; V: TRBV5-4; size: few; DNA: TGTGCCAGCAGCGTGGGACTAGCGGGCCCTCCCCATACGCAGTATTTT; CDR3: CASSVGLAGPPHTQYF